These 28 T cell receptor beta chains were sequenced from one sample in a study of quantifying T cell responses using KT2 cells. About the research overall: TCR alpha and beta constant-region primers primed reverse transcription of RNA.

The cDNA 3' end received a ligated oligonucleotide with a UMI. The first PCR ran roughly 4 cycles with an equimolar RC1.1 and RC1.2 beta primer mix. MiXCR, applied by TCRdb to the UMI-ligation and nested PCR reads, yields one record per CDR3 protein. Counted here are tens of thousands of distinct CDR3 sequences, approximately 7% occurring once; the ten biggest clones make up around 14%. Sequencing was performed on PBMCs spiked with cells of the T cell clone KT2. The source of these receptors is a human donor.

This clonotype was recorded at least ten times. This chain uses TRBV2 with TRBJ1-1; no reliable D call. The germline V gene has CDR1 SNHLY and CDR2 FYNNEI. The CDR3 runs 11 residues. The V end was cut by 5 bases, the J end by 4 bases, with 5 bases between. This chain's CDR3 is CASSFSTEAFF. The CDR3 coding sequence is TGTGCCAGCAGTTTTTCCACTGAAGCTTTCTTT. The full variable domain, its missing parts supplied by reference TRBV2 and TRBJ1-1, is EPEVTQTPSHQVTQMGQEVILRCVPISNHLYFYWYRQILGQKVEFLVSFYNNEISEKSEIFDDQFSVERPDGSNFTLKIRSTKLEDSAMYFCASSFSTEAFFGQGTRLTVV.

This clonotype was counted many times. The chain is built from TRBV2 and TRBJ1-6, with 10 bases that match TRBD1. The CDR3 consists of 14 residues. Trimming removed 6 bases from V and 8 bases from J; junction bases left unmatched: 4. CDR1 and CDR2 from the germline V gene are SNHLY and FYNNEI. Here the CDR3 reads CASRGDRGYSPLHF. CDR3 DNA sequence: TGTGCCAGCAGGGGGGACAGGGGTTATTCACCCCTCCACTTT.

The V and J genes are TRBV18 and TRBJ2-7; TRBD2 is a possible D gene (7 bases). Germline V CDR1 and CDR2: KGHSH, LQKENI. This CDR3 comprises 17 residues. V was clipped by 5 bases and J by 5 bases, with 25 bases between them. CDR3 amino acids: CASSASLRGAGTDEQYF. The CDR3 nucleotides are TGTGCCAGCTCAGCCAGCCTACGGGGGGCCGGTACCGACGAGCAGTACTTC.

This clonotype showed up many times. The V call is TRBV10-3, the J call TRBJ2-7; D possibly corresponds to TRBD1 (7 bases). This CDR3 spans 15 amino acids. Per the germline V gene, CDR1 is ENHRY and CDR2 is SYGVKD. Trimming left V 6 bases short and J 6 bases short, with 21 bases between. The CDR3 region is CAISSLRDSVSEQYF. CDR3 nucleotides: TGTGCCATCAGCTCATTGCGGGACAGCGTCTCCGAGCAGTACTTC.

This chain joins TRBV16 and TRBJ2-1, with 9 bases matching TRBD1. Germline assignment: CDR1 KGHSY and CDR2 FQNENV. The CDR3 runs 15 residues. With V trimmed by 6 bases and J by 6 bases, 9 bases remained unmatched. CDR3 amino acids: CASRAGDRAFNEQFF. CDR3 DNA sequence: TGTGCCAGCAGGGCTGGGGACAGGGCTTTCAATGAGCAGTTCTTC.

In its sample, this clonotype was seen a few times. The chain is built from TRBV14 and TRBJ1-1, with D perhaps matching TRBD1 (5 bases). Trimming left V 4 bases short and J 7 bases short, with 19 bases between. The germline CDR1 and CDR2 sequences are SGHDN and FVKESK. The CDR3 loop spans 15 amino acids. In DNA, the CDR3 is TGTGCCAGCAGCCCCTTAATCGACGGGGCGGATGAAGCTTTCTTT. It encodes CASSPLIDGADEAFF.

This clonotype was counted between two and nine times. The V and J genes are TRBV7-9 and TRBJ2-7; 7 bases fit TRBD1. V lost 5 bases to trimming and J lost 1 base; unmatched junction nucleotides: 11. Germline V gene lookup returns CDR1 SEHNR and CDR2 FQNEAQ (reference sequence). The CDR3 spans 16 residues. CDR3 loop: CASSRLDRATSYEQYF. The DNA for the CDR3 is TGTGCCAGCAGCCGGTTAGACAGGGCGACGTCCTACGAGCAGTACTTC.

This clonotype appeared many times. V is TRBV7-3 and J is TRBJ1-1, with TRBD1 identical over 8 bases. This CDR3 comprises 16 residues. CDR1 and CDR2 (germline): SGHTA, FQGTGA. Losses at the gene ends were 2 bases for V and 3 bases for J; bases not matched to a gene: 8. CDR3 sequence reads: CASSLGSGGADTEAFF. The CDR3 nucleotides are TGTGCCAGCAGCTTAGGGTCAGGGGGCGCGGACACTGAAGCTTTCTTT.

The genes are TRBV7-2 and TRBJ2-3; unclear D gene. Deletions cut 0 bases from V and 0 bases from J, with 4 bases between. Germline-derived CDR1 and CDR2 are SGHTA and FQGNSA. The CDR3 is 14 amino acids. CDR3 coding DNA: TGTGCCAGCAGCTTAGCCCCTAGCACAGATACGCAGTATTTT. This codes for CASSLAPSTDTQYF.

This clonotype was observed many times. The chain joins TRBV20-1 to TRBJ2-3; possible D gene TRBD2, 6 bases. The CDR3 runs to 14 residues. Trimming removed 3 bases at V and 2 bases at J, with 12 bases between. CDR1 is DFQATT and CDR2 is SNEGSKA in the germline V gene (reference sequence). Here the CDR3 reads CSASGRDPTDTQYF. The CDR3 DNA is TGCAGTGCTAGCGGGAGAGATCCCACAGATACGCAGTATTTT.

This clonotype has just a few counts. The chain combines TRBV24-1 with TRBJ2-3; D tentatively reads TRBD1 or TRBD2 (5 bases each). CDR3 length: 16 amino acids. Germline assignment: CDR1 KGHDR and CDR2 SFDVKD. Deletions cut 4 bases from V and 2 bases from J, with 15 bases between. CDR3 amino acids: CATSDSRDGVTDTQYF. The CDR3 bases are TGTGCCACCAGTGACAGCCGGGACGGAGTCACAGATACGCAGTATTTT.

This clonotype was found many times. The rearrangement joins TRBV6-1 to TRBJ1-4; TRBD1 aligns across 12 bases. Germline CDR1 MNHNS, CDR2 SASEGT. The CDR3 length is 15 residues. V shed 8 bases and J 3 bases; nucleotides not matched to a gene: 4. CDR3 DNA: TGTGCCAGCGGGGACAGGGGGCAAGCTAATGAAAAACTGTTTTTT. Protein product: CASGDRGQANEKLFF.

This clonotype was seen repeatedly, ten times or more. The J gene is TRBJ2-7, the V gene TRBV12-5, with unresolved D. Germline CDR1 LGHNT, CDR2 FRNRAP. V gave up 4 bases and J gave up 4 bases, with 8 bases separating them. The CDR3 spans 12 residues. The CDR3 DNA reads TGTGCTAGTGGTTGGGATCAATACGAGCAGTACTTC. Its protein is CASGWDQYEQYF.

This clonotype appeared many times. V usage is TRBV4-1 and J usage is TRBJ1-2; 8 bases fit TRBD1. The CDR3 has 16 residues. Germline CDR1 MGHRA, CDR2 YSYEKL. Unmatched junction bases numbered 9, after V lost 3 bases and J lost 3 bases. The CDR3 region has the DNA TGCGCCAGCAGCCATTTCAGGGGGCAAGGAGACTATGGCTACACCTTC. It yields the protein CASSHFRGQGDYGYTF.

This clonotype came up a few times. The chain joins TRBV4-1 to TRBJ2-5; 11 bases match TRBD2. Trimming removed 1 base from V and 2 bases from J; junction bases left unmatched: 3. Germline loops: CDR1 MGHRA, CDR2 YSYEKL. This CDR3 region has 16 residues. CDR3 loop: CASSQGLAGPQETQYF. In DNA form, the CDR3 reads TGCGCCAGCAGCCAAGGACTAGCGGGACCACAAGAGACCCAGTACTTC.

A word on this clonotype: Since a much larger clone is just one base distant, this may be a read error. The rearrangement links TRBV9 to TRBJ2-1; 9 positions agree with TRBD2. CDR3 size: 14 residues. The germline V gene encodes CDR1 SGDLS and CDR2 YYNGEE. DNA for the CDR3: TGTGTCAGCAGTAGCGGGGGCACCTACAATGAGCAGTTCTTC. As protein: CVSSSGGTYNEQFF.

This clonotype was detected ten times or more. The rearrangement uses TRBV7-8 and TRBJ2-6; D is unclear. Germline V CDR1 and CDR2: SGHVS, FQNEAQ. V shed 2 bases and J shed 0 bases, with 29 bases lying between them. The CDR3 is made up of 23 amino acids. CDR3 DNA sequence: TGTGCCAGCAGCTTAAGATTCACGGGCCAAGTTGGGATTTTCCACTCTGGGGCCAACGTCCTGACTTTC. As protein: CASSLRFTGQVGIFHSGANVLTF.

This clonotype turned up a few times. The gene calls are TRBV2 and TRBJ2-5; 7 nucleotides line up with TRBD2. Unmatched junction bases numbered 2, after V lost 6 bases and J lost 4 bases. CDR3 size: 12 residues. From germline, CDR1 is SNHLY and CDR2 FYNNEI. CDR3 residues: CASRGGGETQYF. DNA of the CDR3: TGTGCCAGCAGGGGGGGGGGAGAGACCCAGTACTTC.

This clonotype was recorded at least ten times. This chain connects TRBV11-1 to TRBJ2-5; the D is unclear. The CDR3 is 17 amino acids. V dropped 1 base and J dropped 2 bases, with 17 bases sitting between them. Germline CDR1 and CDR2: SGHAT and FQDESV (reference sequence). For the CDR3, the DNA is TGTGCCAGCAGCTTAGGGAGTTTTGCGGTCGAACAAGAGACCCAGTACTTC. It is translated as CASSLGSFAVEQETQYF.

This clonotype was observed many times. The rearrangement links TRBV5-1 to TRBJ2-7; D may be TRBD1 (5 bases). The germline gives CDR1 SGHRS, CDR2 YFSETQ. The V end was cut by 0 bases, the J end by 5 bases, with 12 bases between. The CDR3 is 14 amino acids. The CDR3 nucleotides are TGCGCCAGCAGCTTGGAACAGGTCGTCAACGAGCAGTACTTC. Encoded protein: CASSLEQVVNEQYF.

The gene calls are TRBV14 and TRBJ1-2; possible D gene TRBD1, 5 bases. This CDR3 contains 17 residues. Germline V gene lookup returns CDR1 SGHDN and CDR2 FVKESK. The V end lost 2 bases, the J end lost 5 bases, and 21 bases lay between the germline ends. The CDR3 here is CASSQSLGPTRMYGYTF. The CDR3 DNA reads TGTGCCAGCAGCCAATCCTTGGGACCGACTCGCATGTATGGCTACACCTTC.

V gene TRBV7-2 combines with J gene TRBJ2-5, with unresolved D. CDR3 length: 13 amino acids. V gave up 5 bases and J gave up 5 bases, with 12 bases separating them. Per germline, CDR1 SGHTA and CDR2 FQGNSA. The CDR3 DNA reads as TGTGCCAGCAGCCTCGTCGTTGGTGAGACCCAGTACTTC. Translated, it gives CASSLVVGETQYF.

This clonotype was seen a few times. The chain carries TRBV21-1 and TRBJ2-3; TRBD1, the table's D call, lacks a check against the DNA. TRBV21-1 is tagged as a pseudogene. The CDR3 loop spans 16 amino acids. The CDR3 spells CASSDWTVPRTDTQYF. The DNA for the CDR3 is TGTGCCAGCAGCGATTGGACAGTTCCGCGCACAGATACGCAGTATTTT.

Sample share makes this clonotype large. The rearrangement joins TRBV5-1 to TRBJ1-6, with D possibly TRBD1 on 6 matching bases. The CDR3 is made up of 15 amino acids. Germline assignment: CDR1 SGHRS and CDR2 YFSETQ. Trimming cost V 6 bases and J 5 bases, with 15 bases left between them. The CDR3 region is CASTLGPGDNSPLHF. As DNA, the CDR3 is TGCGCCAGCACTCTTGGGCCAGGGGATAATTCACCCCTCCACTTT. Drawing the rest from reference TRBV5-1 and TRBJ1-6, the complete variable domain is KAGVTQTPRYLIKTRGQQVTLSCSPISGHRSVSWYQQTPGQGLQFLFEYFSETQRNKGNFPGRFSGRQFSNSRSEMNVSTLELGDSALYLCASTLGPGDNSPLHFGNGTRLTVT.

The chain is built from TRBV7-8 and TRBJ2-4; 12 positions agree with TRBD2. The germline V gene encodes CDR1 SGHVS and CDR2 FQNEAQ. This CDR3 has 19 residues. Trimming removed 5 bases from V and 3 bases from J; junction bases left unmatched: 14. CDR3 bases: TGTGCCAGCAGCCCAAGGATGGGGCTAGCGGGAGGGTACAAAAACATTCAGTACTTC. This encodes CASSPRMGLAGGYKNIQYF. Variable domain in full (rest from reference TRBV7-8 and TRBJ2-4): GAGVSQSPRYKVAKRGQDVALRCDPISGHVSLFWYQQALGQGPEFLTYFQNEAQLDKSGLPSDRFFAERPEGSVSTLKIQRTQQEDSAVYLCASSPRMGLAGGYKNIQYFGAGTRLSVL.

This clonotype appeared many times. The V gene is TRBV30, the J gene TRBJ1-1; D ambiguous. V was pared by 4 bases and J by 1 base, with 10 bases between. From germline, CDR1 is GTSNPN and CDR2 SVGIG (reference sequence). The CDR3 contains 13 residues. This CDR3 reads CAWIQARNTEAFF. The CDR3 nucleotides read TGTGCCTGGATTCAGGCGAGGAACACTGAAGCTTTCTTT.

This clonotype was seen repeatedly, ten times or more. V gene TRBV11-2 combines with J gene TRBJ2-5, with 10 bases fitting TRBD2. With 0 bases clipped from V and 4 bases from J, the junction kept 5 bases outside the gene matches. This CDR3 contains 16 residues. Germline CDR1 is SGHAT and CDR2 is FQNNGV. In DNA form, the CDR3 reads TGTGCCAGCAGCTTAGATTCGTCTAGCGGGAGAGAGACCCAGTACTTC. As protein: CASSLDSSSGRETQYF.

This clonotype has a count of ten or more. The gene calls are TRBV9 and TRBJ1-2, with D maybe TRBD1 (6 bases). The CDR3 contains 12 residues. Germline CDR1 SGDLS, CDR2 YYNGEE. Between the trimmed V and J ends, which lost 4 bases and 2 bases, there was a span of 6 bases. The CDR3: CASSQGNYGYTF. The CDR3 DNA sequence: TGTGCCAGCAGCCAGGGGAACTATGGCTACACCTTC.